Each of the 25 T cell receptor beta chains below was sequenced from the same sample in a study of blood T cell repertoires in COVID-19. Assay: immunoSEQ multiplex PCR; the TCRdb copy retains only in-frame clones and omits some. The table shows hundreds of thousands of clones, with about 88% occurring only once. The sample comprised peripheral blood. All receptors come from a man in his 70s with acute or convalescent COVID-19.

V is TRBV19 and J is TRBJ2-7, with TRBD2 identical over 9 bases. Germline CDR1 reads LNHDA; CDR2 reads SQIVND (reference sequence). The CDR3 is 14 residues long. V was pared by 7 bases and J by 5 bases, with 9 bases of the junction left unmatched. CDR3 DNA sequence: TGTGCCAGTACCCCGGCGGGGGGGATCGACGAGCAGTACTTC. Its translation: CASTPAGGIDEQYF.

The chain carries TRBV5-1 and TRBJ2-7; 11 bases align to TRBD1. J lost 7 bases, V lost 3 bases, and 9 bases had no gene match. This CDR3 spans 15 amino acids. Germline CDR1 is SGHRS and CDR2 is YFSETQ. The CDR3 here is CASSSEGQGVEEQYF. In DNA form, the CDR3 reads TGCGCCAGCAGCTCGGAGGGACAGGGGGTTGAAGAGCAGTACTTC.

The V and J genes are TRBV28 and TRBJ1-4, with 9 bases identical to TRBD1. CDR1 and CDR2 from the germline V gene are MDHEN and SYDVKM. This CDR3 spans 16 amino acids. The trim removed 8 bases at V and 5 bases at J, leaving 12 bases unmatched. As DNA, the CDR3 is TGTGCCAGCTCTCCCGGGACAGGGCGTTCCAATGAAAAACTGTTTTTT. Its translation: CASSPGTGRSNEKLFF.

The chain joins TRBV2 to TRBJ2-7; D perhaps matches TRBD1 (5 bases). This CDR3 is built from 12 residues. In germline, CDR1 is SNHLY, CDR2 FYNNEI. The V and J ends lost 7 bases and 5 bases respectively, with 12 bases between them. DNA of the CDR3: TGTGCCAGCACGGAAGGGGTGAACGAGCAGTACTTC. It encodes CASTEGVNEQYF.

The chain has TRBV6-5 and TRBJ1-5; weak D call: TRBD1 (5 bases). The germline V gene encodes CDR1 MNHEY and CDR2 SVGAGI. V lost 6 bases and J 7 bases, leaving 13 bases between the germline ends. The CDR3 extends over 13 amino acids. CDR3 sequence reads: CASSAQGRQPQHF. In DNA form, the CDR3 reads TGTGCCAGCAGCGCCCAGGGTCGCCAGCCCCAGCATTTT.

CDR3 coding DNA: TGTGCCAGCAGTTACCGGAGTCCCAGCTCCTACAATGAGCAGTTCTTC. Residues: CASSYRSPSSYNEQFF. This chain connects TRBV6-5 to TRBJ2-1; D is unresolved. V was clipped by 2 bases and J by 0 bases, with 11 bases between them. Germline V gene lookup returns CDR1 MNHEY and CDR2 SVGAGI. This CDR3 contains 16 residues.

This sequence joins TRBV5-5 and TRBJ1-2; D not resolved. Germline values: CDR1 SGHKS, CDR2 YYEKEE (reference sequence). The CDR3 covers 13 residues. V was pared by 0 bases and J by 7 bases, with 10 bases between. Here the CDR3 reads CASSLEAPRGYTF. In nucleotides, the CDR3 is TGTGCCAGCAGCTTGGAAGCCCCCCGTGGCTACACCTTC.

This sequence joins TRBV6-6 and TRBJ2-1, with 7 bases that match TRBD2. Losses at the gene ends were 7 bases for V and 2 bases for J; bases not matched to a gene: 8. CDR3 size: 15 residues. The V gene's germline CDR1 is MNHNY and CDR2 SVGAGI (reference sequence). The CDR3 bases are TGTGCCAGCATCGCGGCTAGCGGACCCTACAATGAGCAGTTCTTC. Its protein product is CASIAASGPYNEQFF.

The chain joins TRBV7-3 to TRBJ2-2; D unresolved. From germline, CDR1 is SGHTA and CDR2 FQGTGA. Trimming shortened V by 3 bases and J by 5 bases, and 7 bases separated the two germline ends. The CDR3 is 13 residues long. CDR3 residues: CASSFSRTGELFF. CDR3 bases: TGTGCCAGCAGCTTTTCCCGTACCGGGGAGCTGTTTTTT. The whole variable domain, filled in from reference TRBV7-3 and TRBJ2-2, reads GAGVSQTPSNKVTEKGKYVELRCDPISGHTALYWYRQSLGQGPEFLIYFQGTGAADDSGLPNDRFFAVRPEGSVSTLKIQRTERGDSAVYLCASSFSRTGELFFGEGSRLTVL.

The chain couples TRBV6-5 to TRBJ2-7; D possibly corresponds to TRBD1 (6 bases). Germline CDR1 and CDR2: MNHEY and SVGAGI. The CDR3 has 14 amino acids. The germline V and J ends were trimmed by 8 bases and 5 bases, with 19 bases remaining between them. The CDR3 DNA is TGTGCCAGCGTACGTCCGGGACACTTCAACGAGCAGTACTTC. Protein sequence: CASVRPGHFNEQYF.

CDR3 DNA sequence: TGTGCCAGCAGCCCGACGAGGCTGCTGAACACTGAAGCTTTCTTT. Protein sequence: CASSPTRLLNTEAFF. The chain is built from TRBV5-4 and TRBJ1-1; D is unclear. The CDR3 covers 15 residues. V lost 4 bases, J lost 0 bases, and 13 bases lay in between. Per germline, CDR1 SGHNT and CDR2 YYREEE (reference sequence).

The V call is TRBV2, the J call TRBJ2-3; no clear D gene. The germline gives CDR1 SNHLY, CDR2 FYNNEI. The CDR3 loop spans 13 amino acids. The V gene lost 3 bases and the J gene lost 0 bases, with 4 bases spanning the gap. The DNA of the CDR3 is TGTGCCAGCAGTGAGGAGAGCACAGATACGCAGTATTTT. It codes for CASSEESTDTQYF.

V and J are TRBV11-2 and TRBJ1-1; possibly TRBD1 for D (5 bases). The CDR3 runs 15 residues. The V gene lost 5 bases and the J gene lost 2 bases, with 15 bases spanning the gap. Germline V gives CDR1 SGHAT, CDR2 FQNNGV. The CDR3: CASSPRQTLNTEAFF. The CDR3 coding sequence is TGTGCCAGCAGCCCTAGACAGACCTTAAACACTGAAGCTTTCTTT.

The J gene is TRBJ1-2, the V gene TRBV7-8; D is possibly TRBD1 (5 bases). The CDR3 length is 16 residues. Germline V gene data show CDR1 as SGHVS and CDR2 as FQNEAQ. The germline V and J ends were trimmed by 1 base and 0 bases, with 12 bases remaining between them. CDR3 protein: CASSLVREGSNYGYTF. As DNA, the CDR3 is TGTGCCAGCAGCTTAGTCAGGGAGGGGTCTAACTATGGCTACACCTTC.

The chain links TRBV29-1 to TRBJ1-2; D perhaps matches TRBD1 (6 bases). CDR1 and CDR2 (germline): SQVTM, ANQGSEA. Between the trimmed V and J ends, which lost 7 bases and 7 bases, there was a span of 19 bases. This CDR3 is built from 13 residues. The chain's CDR3 is CSASGTSESGYTF. In DNA, the CDR3 is TGCAGCGCCTCCGGGACATCAGAATCTGGCTACACCTTC.

The gene calls are TRBV6-5 and TRBJ1-5; D is unresolved. The length of the CDR3 is 13 residues. Trimming shortened V by 8 bases and J by 1 base, and 9 bases separated the two germline ends. Per germline, CDR1 MNHEY and CDR2 SVGAGI. CDR3 loop: CASGERSNQPQHF. The CDR3 DNA is TGTGCCAGCGGGGAGAGGAGCAATCAGCCCCAGCATTTT.

The chain combines TRBV19 with TRBJ1-2; TRBD1 matches 8 bases. This CDR3 spans 15 amino acids. CDR1 and CDR2 (germline): LNHDA, SQIVND (reference sequence). J was trimmed by 9 bases and V by 4 bases; bases with no gene match: 13. The CDR3 region has the DNA TGTGCCAGTAGTACCTCACTCAGGACAGGGAGGTGCTACACCTTC. It codes for CASSTSLRTGRCYTF.

The genes are TRBV28 and TRBJ2-7, with D possibly TRBD1 on 6 matching bases. Looked up from germline, CDR1 is MDHEN and CDR2 is SYDVKM. Trimming removed 4 bases at V and 2 bases at J, with 15 bases between. The CDR3 is made up of 15 amino acids. CDR3: CASSYETGTAYEQYF. The CDR3 region has the DNA TGTGCCAGCAGTTATGAGACAGGCACTGCCTACGAGCAGTACTTC.

The V and J genes are TRBV21-1 and TRBJ2-2; the table's D call TRBD2 went unverified against the DNA. TRBV21-1 is a recognized pseudogene. The CDR3 totals 16 residues. In nucleotides, the CDR3 is TGTGCCAGCAGTAGTCTCGGGAGGCCCCCGTTCGGGGAGCTGTTTTTT. Translation gives CASSSLGRPPFGELFF.

V usage is TRBV7-9 and J usage is TRBJ2-5, with D unclear. Germline-derived CDR1 and CDR2 are SEHNR and FQNEAQ (reference sequence). This CDR3 is 14 amino acids long. Deletions cut 2 bases from V and 2 bases from J, with 9 bases between. CDR3 nucleotides: TGTGCCAGCAGCTTAATGGGCTATCAAGAGACCCAGTACTTC. As protein: CASSLMGYQETQYF.

This chain uses TRBV28 with TRBJ1-4, with a tentative D call TRBD1 (5 bases). The V end was cut by 5 bases, the J end by 3 bases, with 13 bases between. The CDR3 sequence is 15 residues long. CDR1 MDHEN and CDR2 SYDVKM come from the germline V gene. The CDR3 protein is CASSLPTGANEKLFF. In DNA form, the CDR3 reads TGTGCCAGCAGTCTCCCAACGGGGGCTAATGAAAAACTGTTTTTT.

CDR3: CASSIPPSSYNEQFF. The CDR3 DNA reads TGTGCCAGCAGCATTCCCCCGAGCTCCTACAATGAGCAGTTCTTC. The chain couples TRBV2 to TRBJ2-1; no reliable D call. Germline lookup yields CDR1 SNHLY and CDR2 FYNNEI. Deletions cut 6 bases from V and 0 bases from J, with 12 bases between. The CDR3 consists of 15 residues.

This chain connects TRBV28 to TRBJ1-1; no firm D call. CDR3 length: 11 residues. V was clipped by 3 bases and J by 8 bases, with 7 bases between them. CDR1 and CDR2 from the germline V gene are MDHEN and SYDVKM. The CDR3 protein is CASSFTREAFF. The CDR3 DNA reads as TGTGCCAGCAGTTTCACCAGGGAAGCTTTCTTT.

The sample holds a few counts of this clone. The V gene is TRBV3-1 (or the pseudogene TRBV3-2), the J gene TRBJ2-2; 7 bases agree with TRBD2. Trimming removed 1 base from V and 2 bases from J; junction bases left unmatched: 4. The CDR3 totals 16 residues. Germline CDR1 reads LGHDT; CDR2 reads YNNKEL (reference sequence). The CDR3, as DNA: TGTGCCAGCAGCCAAGGGGTAGCGGGTAACACCGGGGAGCTGTTTTTT. Encoded protein: CASSQGVAGNTGELFF.

The chain has TRBV14 and TRBJ2-3; TRBD2 matches 10 bases. Trimming cost V 4 bases and J 2 bases; bases outside gene matches: 6. This CDR3 comprises 16 residues. Germline CDR1 and CDR2: SGHDN and FVKESK. CDR3 amino acids: CASSRRTSGNTDTQYF. The DNA for the CDR3 is TGTGCCAGCAGCCGGAGGACTAGCGGAAACACAGATACGCAGTATTTT.